The T cell receptor beta chain under discussion was sequenced for a study of blood T cell repertoires in COVID-19. Turning to the study itself: The origin of the acute and convalescent COVID-19 samples was the United States, Italy and Spain.

Assay used: immunoSEQ multiplex PCR; TCRdb lists only in-frame clones, some missing. The table includes fewer than 50,000 clones, about 85% detected once. V lost 6 bases, J lost 1 base, and 6 bases stayed unmatched. Looked up from germline, CDR1 is LNHDA and CDR2 is SQIVND (reference sequence). The CDR3 is 15 residues long. The source of this sequence is a woman older than 75 with acute or convalescent COVID-19. This chain connects TRBV19 to TRBJ2-3, with 8 bases fitting TRBD1. Sequencing was done on a sample of peripheral blood. The chain's CDR3 is CASRWTGLGTDTQYF. The CDR3 DNA is TGTGCCAGTAGATGGACAGGGCTCGGCACAGATACGCAGTATTTT.